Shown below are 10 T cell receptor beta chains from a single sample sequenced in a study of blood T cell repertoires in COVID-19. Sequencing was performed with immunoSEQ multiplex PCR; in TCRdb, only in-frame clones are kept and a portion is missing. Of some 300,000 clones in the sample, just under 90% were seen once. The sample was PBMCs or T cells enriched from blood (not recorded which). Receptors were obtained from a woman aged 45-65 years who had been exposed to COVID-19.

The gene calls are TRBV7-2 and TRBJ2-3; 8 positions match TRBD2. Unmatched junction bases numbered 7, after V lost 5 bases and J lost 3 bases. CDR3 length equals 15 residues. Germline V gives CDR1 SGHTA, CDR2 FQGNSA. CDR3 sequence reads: CASSNVRGGTDTQYF. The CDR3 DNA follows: TGTGCCAGCAGCAACGTACGGGGGGGGACAGATACGCAGTATTTT.

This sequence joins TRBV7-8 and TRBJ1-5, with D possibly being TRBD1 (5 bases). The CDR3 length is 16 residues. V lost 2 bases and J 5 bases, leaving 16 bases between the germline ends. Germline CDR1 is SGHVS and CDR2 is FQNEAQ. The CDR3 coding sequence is TGTGCCAGCAGCTTAATGGGGGGATCCATGGATCAGCCCCAGCATTTT. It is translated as CASSLMGGSMDQPQHF.

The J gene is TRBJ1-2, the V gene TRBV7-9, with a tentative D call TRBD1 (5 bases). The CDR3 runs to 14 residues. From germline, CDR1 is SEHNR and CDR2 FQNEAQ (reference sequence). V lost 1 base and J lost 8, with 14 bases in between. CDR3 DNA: TGTGCCAGCAGCTTAGATTTGCCGGGGGGAGGCTACACCTTC. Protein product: CASSLDLPGGGYTF. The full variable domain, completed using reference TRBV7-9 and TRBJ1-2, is DTGVSQNPRHKITKRGQNVTFRCDPISEHNRLYWYRQTLGQGPEFLTYFQNEAQLEKSRLLSDRFSAERPKGSFSTLEIQRTEQGDSAMYLCASSLDLPGGGYTFGSGTRLTVV.

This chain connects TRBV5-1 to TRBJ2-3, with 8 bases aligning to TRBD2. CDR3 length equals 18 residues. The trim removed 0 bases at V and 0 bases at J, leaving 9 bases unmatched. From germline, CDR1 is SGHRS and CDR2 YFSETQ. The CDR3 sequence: CASSLDPSGPPSTDTQYF. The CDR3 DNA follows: TGCGCCAGCAGCTTGGATCCTAGCGGGCCGCCTAGCACAGATACGCAGTATTTT.

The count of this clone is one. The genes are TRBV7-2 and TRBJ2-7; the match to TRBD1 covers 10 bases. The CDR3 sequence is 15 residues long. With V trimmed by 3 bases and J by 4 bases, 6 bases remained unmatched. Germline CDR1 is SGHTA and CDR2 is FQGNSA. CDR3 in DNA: TGTGCCAGCAGCTTCGACAGGGGGCTTGGGTACGAGCAGTACTTC. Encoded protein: CASSFDRGLGYEQYF.

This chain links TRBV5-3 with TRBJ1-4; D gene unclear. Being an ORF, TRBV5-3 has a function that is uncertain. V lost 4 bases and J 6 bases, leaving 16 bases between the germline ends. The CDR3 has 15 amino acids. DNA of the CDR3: TGTGCCAGAAGCCCCCCCGGGAAGGGCCATGAAAAACTGTTTTTT. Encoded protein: CARSPPGKGHEKLFF.

CDR3 region: CATSDGTGTADTQYF. DNA for the CDR3: TGTGCCACCAGTGACGGGACAGGGACGGCAGATACGCAGTATTTT. The V gene is TRBV24-1, the J gene TRBJ2-3; 9 nucleotides line up with TRBD1. CDR3 length equals 15 residues. J lost 4 bases, V lost 4 bases, and 5 bases had no gene match. The V gene's germline CDR1 is KGHDR and CDR2 SFDVKD.

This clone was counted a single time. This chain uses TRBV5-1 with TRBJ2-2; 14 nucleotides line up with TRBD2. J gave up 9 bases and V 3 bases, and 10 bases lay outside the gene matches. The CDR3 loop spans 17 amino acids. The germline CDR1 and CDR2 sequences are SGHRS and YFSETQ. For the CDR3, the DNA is TGCGCCAGCAGCTCGGGACCGGGACTAGCGGGGGCGAGGGAGCTGTTTTTT. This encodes CASSSGPGLAGARELFF.

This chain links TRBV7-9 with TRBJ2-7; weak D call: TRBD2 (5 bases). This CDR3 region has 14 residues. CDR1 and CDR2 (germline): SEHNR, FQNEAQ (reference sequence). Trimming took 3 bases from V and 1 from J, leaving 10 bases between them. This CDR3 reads CASSFSGSSYEQYF. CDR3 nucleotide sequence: TGTGCCAGCAGCTTCTCGGGGAGTTCCTACGAGCAGTACTTC.

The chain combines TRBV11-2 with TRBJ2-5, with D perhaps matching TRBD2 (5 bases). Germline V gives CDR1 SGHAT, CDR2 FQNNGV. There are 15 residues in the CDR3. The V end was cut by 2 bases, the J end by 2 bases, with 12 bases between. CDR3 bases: TGTGCCAGCAGCTTATTGTCTAGCTCACAAGAGACCCAGTACTTC. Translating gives CASSLLSSSQETQYF.